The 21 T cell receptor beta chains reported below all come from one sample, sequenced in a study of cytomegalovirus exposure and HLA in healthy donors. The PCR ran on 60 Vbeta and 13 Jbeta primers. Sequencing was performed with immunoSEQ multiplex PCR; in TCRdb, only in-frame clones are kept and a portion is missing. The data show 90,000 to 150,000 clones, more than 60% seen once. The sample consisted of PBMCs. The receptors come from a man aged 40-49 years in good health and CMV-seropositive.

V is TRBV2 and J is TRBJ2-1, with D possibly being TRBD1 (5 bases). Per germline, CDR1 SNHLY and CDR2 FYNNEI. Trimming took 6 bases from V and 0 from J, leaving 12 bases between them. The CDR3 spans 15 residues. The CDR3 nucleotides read TGTGCCAGCAGCAGGGCGGTAAGCTCCTACAATGAGCAGTTCTTC. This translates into CASSRAVSSYNEQFF.

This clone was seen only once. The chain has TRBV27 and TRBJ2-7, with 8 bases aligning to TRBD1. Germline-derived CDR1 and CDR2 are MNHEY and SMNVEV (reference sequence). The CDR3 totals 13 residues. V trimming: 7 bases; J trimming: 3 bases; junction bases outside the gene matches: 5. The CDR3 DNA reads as TGTGCCAGCACACAGGGGGATAACTACGAGCAGTACTTC. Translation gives CASTQGDNYEQYF.

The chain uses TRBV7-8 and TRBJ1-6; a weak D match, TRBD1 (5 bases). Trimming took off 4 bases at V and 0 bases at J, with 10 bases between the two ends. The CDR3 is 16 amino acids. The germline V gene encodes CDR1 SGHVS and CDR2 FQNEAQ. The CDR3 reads CASSWQGFSYNSPLHF. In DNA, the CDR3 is TGTGCCAGCAGCTGGCAGGGATTCTCCTATAATTCACCCCTCCACTTT.

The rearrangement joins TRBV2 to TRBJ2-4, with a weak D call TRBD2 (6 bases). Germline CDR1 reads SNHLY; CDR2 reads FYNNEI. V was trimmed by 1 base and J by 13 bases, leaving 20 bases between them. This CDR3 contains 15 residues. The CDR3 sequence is CASSEVTGTGLGQYF. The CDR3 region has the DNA TGTGCCAGCAGTGAAGTCACAGGCACGGGACTGGGCCAGTACTTC.

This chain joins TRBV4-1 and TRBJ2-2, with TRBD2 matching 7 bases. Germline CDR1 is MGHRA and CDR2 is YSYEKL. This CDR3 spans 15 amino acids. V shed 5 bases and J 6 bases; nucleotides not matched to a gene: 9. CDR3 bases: TGCGCCAGCAGCAGGTGGGGGGGGAGGGCCGGGGAGCTGTTTTTT. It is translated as CASSRWGGRAGELFF.

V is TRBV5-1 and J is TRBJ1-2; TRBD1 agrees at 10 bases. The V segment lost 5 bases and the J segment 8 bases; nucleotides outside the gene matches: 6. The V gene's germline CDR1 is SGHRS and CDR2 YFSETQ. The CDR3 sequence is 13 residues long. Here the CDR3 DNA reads TGCGCCAGCAGACCCGGGACAGGGGACGGCTACACCTTC. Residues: CASRPGTGDGYTF.

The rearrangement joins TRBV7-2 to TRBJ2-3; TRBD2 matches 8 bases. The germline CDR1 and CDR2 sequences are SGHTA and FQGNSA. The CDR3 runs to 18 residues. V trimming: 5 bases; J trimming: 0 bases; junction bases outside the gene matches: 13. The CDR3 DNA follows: TGTGCCAGCAGCACCCATGGCGGGGGGCCCTCTAGCACAGATACGCAGTATTTT. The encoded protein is CASSTHGGGPSSTDTQYF.

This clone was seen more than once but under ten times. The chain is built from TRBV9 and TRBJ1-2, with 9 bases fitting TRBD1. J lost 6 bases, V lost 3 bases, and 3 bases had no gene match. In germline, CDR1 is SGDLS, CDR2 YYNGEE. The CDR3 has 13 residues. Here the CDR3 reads CASSAGTGNGYTF. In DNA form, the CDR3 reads TGTGCCAGCAGCGCTGGGACAGGGAATGGCTACACCTTC.

Here the CDR3 reads CASRPRQGSGNTIYF. Written as DNA, the CDR3 is TGTGCCAGCAGACCTAGACAGGGGTCTGGAAACACCATATATTTT. The rearrangement links TRBV2 to TRBJ1-3; TRBD1 aligns across 8 bases. Germline V CDR1 and CDR2: SNHLY, FYNNEI. V trimming: 6 bases; J trimming: 1 base; junction bases outside the gene matches: 5. This CDR3 has 15 residues.

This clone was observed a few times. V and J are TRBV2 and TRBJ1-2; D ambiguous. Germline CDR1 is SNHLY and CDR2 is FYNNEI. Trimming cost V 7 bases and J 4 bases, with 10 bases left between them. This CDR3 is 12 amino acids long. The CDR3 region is CASNLDFYGYTF. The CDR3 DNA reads TGTGCCAGCAACCTCGACTTCTATGGCTACACCTTC.

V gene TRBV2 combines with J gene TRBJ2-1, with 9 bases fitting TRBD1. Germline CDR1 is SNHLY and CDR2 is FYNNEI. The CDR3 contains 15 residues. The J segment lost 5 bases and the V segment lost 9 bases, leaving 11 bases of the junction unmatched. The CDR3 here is CARRLGTGSHNEQFF. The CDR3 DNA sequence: TGTGCCAGAAGACTAGGGACAGGGTCACACAATGAGCAGTTCTTC.

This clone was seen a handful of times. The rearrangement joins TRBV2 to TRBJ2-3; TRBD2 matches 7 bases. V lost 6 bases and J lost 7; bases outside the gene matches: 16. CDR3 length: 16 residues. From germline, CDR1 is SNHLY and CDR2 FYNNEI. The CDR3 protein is CASRGPQAGTTYTQYF. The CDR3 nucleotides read TGTGCCAGCAGGGGACCTCAAGCGGGGACGACCTATACGCAGTATTTT.

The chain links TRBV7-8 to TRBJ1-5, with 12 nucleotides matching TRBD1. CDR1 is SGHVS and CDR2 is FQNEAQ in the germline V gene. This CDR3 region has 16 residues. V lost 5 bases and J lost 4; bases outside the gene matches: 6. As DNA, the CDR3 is TGTGCCAGCAGCAAGTGGGACAGGGGGCTGAATCAGCCCCAGCATTTT. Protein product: CASSKWDRGLNQPQHF.

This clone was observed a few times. This CDR3 reads CASSRLDTFTPGELFF. CDR3 DNA sequence: TGTGCCAGCAGCCGCCTGGACACCTTCACCCCCGGGGAGCTGTTTTTT. V usage is TRBV11-1 and J usage is TRBJ2-2; a possible D gene is TRBD1 (5 bases). Germline CDR1 SGHAT, CDR2 FQDESV (reference sequence). The CDR3 sequence is 16 residues long. V lost 5 bases, J lost 6 bases, and 19 bases lay in between.

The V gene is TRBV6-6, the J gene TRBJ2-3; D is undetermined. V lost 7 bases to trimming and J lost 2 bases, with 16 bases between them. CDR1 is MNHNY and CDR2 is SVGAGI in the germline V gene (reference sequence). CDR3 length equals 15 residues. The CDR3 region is CASNSKSRTTDTQYF. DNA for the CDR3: TGTGCCAGCAATTCTAAGTCTCGCACCACAGATACGCAGTATTTT.

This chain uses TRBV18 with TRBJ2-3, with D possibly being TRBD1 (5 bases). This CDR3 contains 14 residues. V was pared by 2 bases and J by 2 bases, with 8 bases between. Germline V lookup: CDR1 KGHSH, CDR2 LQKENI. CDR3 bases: TGTGCCAGCTCACCAAAGGGGTTCACAGATACGCAGTATTTT. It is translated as CASSPKGFTDTQYF.

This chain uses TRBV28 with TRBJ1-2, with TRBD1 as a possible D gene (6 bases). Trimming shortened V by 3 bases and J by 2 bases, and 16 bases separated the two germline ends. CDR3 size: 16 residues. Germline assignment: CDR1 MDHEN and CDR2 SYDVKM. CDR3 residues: CASSLGAQGRNYGYTF. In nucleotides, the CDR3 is TGTGCCAGCAGTTTGGGGGCCCAGGGTAGGAACTATGGCTACACCTTC.

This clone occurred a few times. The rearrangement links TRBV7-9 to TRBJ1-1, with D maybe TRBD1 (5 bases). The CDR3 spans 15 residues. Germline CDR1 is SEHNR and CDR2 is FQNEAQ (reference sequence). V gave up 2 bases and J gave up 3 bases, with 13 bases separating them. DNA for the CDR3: TGTGCCAGCAGCTTATCATATACAGGTGACACTGAAGCTTTCTTT. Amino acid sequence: CASSLSYTGDTEAFF.

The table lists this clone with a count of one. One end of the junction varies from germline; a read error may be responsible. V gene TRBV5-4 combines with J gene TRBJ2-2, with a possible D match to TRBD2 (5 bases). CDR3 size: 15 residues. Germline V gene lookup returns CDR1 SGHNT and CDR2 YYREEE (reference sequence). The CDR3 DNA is TGTGCCAGCAGCTTGATGGCAGTATCGCACCGGGGAGCTGTTTTT. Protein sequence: CASSLMAVSHRGAVF.

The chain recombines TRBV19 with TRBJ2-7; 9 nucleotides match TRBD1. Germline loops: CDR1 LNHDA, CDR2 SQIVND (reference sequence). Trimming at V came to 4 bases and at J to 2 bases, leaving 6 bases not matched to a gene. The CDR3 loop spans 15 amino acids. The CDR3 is CASSTGQGGPYEQYF. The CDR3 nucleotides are TGTGCCAGTAGTACGGGACAGGGAGGCCCCTACGAGCAGTACTTC. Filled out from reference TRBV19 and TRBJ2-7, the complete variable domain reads DGGITQSPKYLFRKEGQNVTLSCEQNLNHDAMYWYRQDPGQGLRLIYYSQIVNDFQKGDIAEGYSVSREKKESFPLTVTSAQKNPTAFYLCASSTGQGGPYEQYFGPGTRLTVT.

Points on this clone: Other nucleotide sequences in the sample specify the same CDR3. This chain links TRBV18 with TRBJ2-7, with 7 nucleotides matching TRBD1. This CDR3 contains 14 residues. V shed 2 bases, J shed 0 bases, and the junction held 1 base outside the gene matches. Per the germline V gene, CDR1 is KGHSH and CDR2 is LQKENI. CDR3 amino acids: CASSPRDSSYEQYF. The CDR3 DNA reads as TGTGCCAGCTCACCAAGGGACAGCTCCTACGAGCAGTACTTC.